What follows describes a single T cell receptor beta chain. What antigen it recognizes has not been identified. Base quality data are lacking; no much larger clone is found one base away. This record comes from a study of T cell responses to AZD1222 COVID-19 vaccine (TCRdb year 2021). About the investigation overall: Because spike-specific TCR depth and breadth did not differ between the two schedules, AZD1222 recipients who got a second dose at roughly 4 weeks were pooled with those who got a second dose at roughly 12 weeks. Enrollment into the trials was organized by age into subgroups of 18-55, 56-69 and 70-plus years, and those subgroups contained roughly 150, 30 and 60 TCR-sequenced participants, respectively. A total of under 250 trial participants underwent TCR sequencing, of whom roughly 210 had received two doses of AZD1222 and about 25 had received two doses of the MenACWY control vaccine.

The CDR3 regions of human TCRbeta chains were subjected to immunosequencing. From the authors' description of their analysis: Repertoire TCRs were checked for matches against a reference library of SARS-CoV-2-specific TCRs that had been generated using the MIRA antigen-specificity platform. Breadth meant the fraction of unique TCRs that were SARS-CoV-2-associated, whereas depth meant the fraction of total T cells that were SARS-CoV-2-associated. Each spike-specific TCR was assigned to its reactive spike region and to a CD4 or CD8 class using the MIRA data. Log10-transformed breadth and depth values were compared by one-way ANOVA with Sidak's multiple comparisons tests. TCRdb limited this immuneACCESS table to in-frame rearrangements with V and J called. A share of clones is missing; checked studies link under half to unresolved V genes, and the rest is unexplained. That table furnishes V, J and clone size, whereas the DNA furnished D and trimming. The sample table contains 100,000 to 150,000 clones; only one count was recorded for around 87% of them. The top ten clonotypes cover 0.95% to 1.5% of the sample.

The germline V gene (reference sequence) specifies DFQATT as CDR1 and SNEGSKA as CDR2. From cysteine to phenylalanine, the CDR3 is 14 amino acids long. CDR3 DNA only is kept here, 42 bases in frame from base 1. Trimming accounts for 3 bases at V and 1 base at J, while the number of junction bases matched to no gene is 5. Study-wide conclusions, independent of this receptor: In the small 56-69-year group, the increase in depth fell short of significance, most likely because of low power. Conclusions about previously exposed vaccinees were limited because only six AZD1222 recipients were SARS-CoV-2 seropositive at baseline. The vaccine-associated CD4 TCRs covered the entire spike protein, and the dominant responses fell in regions 160-218 and 743-854. No day 14 peak-response samples were available, so repertoires were characterized only after the peak T cell response. Most participants were white British and females outnumbered males, and the authors suggested that clonal diversity may have been underestimated. Reportedly, almost half of the unique spike-specific TCRs recognized epitopes lying outside the regions that are mutated in the B.1.351 and B.1.1.7 variants. After two AZD1222 doses, spike-specific TCR breadth and depth were significantly higher than at day 0 and than in MenACWY recipients.

Reading the label with the study, this specimen's time point is: baseline before first vaccination. Vaccinee samples came from UK trials COV001 and COV002, including a single-blind randomized controlled phase 2/3 trial of AZD1222 (ChAdOx1 nCoV-19) in healthy adults. Trial participant PBMC samples were collected at day 0 and day 28 after the second dose for TCRbeta chain sequencing. This clonotype was sampled from an adult in good health. Rearrangement joined TRBV20-1 to TRBJ1-1; TRBD1 fits 7 bases in the junction. Sample: peripheral blood, taken on day 0 of AZD1222 vaccination. The CDR3 amino acid sequence is: CSASTGTANTEAFF. The nucleotides are TGCAGTGCTAGTACCGGGACAGCGAACACTGAAGCTTTCTTT.